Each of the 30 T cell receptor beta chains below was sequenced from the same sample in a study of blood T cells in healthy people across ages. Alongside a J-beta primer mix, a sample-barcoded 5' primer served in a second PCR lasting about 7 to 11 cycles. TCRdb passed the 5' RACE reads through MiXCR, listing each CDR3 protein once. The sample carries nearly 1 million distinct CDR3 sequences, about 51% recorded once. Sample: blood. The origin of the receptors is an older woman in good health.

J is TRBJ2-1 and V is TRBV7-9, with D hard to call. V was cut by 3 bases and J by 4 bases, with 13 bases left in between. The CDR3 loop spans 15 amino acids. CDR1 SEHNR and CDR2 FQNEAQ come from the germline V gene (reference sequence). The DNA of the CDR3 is TGTGCCAGCAGCTTTCCGAACAAGATGTACAATGAGCAGTTCTTC. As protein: CASSFPNKMYNEQFF.

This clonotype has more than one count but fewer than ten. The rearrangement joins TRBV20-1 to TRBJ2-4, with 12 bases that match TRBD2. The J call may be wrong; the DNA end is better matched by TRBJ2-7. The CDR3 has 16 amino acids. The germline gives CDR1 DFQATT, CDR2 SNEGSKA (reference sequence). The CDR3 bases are TGCAGTTCACCGGGACTAGCGGGCCCTGGGTCCTACGAGCAGTACTTC. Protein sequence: CSSPGLAGPGSYEQYF.

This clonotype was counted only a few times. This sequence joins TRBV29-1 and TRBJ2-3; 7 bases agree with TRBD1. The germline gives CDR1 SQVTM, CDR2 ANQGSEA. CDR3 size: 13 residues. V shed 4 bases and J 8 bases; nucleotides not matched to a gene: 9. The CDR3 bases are TGCAGCGTTGGGGGGACAGCTTACAGTACGCAGTATTTT. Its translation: CSVGGTAYSTQYF.

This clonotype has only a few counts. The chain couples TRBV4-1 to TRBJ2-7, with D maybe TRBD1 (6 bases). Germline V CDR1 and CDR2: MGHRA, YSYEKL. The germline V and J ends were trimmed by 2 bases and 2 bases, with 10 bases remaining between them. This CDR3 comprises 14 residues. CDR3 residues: CASSQNRVTYEQYF. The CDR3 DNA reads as TGCGCCAGCAGCCAAAACAGGGTGACCTACGAGCAGTACTTC.

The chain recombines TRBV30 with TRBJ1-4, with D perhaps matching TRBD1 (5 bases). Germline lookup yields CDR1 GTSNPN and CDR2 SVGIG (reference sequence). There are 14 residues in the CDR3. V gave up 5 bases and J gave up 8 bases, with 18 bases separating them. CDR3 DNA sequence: TGTGCCTGGGGGGGGGTCCGGGTCCGCGAAAAACTGTTTTTT. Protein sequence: CAWGGVRVREKLFF.

DNA for the CDR3: TGTGCCAGCAGCTTTTCATCGGGGAACTATGGCTACACCTTC. Protein sequence: CASSFSSGNYGYTF. The V call is TRBV7-2, the J call TRBJ1-2; D is ambiguous. The length of the CDR3 is 14 residues. Per germline, CDR1 SGHTA and CDR2 FQGNSA. Trimming shortened V by 3 bases and J by 2 bases, and 10 bases separated the two germline ends.

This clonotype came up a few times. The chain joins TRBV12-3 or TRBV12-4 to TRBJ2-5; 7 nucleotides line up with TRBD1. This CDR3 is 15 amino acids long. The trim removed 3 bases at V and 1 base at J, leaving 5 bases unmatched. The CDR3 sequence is CASSFKGAVQETQYF. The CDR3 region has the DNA TGTGCCAGCAGTTTTAAGGGGGCTGTCCAAGAGACCCAGTACTTC.

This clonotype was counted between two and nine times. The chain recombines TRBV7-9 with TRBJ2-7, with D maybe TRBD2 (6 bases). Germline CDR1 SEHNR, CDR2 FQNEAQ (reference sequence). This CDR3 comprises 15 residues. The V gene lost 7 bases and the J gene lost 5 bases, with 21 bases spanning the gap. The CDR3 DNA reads TGTGCCAGCACCCACGGCCCCAACTCGGGAGACGAGCAGTACTTC. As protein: CASTHGPNSGDEQYF.

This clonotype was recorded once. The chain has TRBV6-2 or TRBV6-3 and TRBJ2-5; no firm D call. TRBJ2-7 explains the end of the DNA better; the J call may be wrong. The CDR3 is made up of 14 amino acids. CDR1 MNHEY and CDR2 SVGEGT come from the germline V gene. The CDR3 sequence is CASSYSPGLREQYF. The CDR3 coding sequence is TGTGCCAGCAGTTACTCCCCAGGATTGCGCGAGCAGTACTTC.

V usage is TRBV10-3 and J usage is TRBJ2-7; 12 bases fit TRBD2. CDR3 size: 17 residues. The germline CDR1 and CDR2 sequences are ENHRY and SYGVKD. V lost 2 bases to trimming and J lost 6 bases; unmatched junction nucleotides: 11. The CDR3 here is CAISEARESLAGGEQYF. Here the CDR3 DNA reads TGTGCCATCAGTGAGGCAAGGGAATCACTAGCGGGAGGCGAGCAGTACTTC.

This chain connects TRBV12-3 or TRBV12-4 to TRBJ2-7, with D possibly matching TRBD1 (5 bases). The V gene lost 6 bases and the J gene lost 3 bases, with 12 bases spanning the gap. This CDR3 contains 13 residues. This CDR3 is CASSMGHNYEQYF. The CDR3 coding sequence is TGTGCCAGCAGCATGGGGCACAACTACGAGCAGTACTTC.

The CDR3 is CAISGRTDTYEQYF. CDR3 DNA sequence: TGTGCCATCAGTGGAAGGACAGATACCTACGAGCAGTACTTC. The chain joins TRBV10-3 to TRBJ2-7; D is possibly TRBD1 (6 bases). V was shortened by 4 bases and J by 2 bases, with 12 bases between the two germline ends. Germline V gene data show CDR1 as ENHRY and CDR2 as SYGVKD. The CDR3 is 14 amino acids.

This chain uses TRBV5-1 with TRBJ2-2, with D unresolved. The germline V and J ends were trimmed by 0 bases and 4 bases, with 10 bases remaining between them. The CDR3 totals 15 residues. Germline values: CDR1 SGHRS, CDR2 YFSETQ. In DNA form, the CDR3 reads TGCGCCAGCAGCTTGGCCGTGGGCCTCACCGGGGAGCTGTTTTTT. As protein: CASSLAVGLTGELFF.

The CDR3 here is CASSLGVGTSSKTQYF. For the CDR3, the DNA is TGTGCCAGCAGCCTTGGAGTTGGGACTAGCTCTAAGACCCAGTACTTC. V is TRBV11-2 and J is TRBJ2-7; 9 bases agree with TRBD2. The closer fit of TRBJ2-5 to the DNA end suggests the J call may be wrong. Per germline, CDR1 SGHAT and CDR2 FQNNGV. The CDR3 consists of 16 residues.

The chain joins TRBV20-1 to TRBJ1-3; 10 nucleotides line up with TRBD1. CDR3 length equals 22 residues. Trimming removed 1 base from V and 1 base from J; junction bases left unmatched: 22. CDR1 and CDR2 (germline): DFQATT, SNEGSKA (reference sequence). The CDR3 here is CSARAGAWGDRGPSQSGNTIYF. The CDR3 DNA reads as TGCAGTGCTAGAGCTGGGGCCTGGGGGGACAGGGGACCTTCTCAATCTGGAAACACCATATATTTT.

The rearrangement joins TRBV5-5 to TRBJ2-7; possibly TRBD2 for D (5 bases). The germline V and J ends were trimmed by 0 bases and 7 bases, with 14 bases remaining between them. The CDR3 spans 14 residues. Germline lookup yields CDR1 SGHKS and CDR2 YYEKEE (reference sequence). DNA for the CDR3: TGTGCCAGCAGCTTGGCCCACCGGTCGGGAGAGCAGTACTTC. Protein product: CASSLAHRSGEQYF.

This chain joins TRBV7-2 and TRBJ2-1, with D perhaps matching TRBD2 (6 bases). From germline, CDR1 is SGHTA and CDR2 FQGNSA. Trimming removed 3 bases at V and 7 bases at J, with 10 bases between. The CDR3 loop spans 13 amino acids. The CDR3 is CASSFSGPNEQFF. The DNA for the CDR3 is TGTGCCAGCAGCTTTAGCGGACCTAATGAGCAGTTCTTC.

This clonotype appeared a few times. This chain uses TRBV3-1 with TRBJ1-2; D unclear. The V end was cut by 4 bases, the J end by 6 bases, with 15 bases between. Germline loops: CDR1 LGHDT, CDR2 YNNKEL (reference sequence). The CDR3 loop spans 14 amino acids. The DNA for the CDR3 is TGTGCCAGCAGCCCTCTACGGGCGGGCGATGGCTACACCTTC. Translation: CASSPLRAGDGYTF.

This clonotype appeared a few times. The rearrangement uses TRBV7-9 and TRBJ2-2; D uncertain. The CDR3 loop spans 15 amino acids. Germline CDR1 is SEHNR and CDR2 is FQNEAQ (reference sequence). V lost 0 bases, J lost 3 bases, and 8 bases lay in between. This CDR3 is CASSLALMDTGELFF. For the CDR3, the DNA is TGTGCCAGCAGCTTAGCACTGATGGACACCGGGGAGCTGTTTTTT.

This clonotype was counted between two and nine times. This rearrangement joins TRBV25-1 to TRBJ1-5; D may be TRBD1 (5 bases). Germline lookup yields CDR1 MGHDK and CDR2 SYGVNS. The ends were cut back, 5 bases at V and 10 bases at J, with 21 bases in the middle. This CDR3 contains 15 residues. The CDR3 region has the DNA TGTGCCAGCAGTTCTAAGACAGAGAAAGGAGGTCCCCAGCATTTT. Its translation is CASSSKTEKGGPQHF.

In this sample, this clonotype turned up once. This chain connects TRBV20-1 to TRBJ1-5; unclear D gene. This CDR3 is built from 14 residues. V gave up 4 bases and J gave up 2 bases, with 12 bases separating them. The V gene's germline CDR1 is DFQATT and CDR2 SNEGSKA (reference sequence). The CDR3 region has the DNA TGCAGTGCTACAGGTTTAACCCGCAATCAGCCCCAGCATTTT. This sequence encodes CSATGLTRNQPQHF.

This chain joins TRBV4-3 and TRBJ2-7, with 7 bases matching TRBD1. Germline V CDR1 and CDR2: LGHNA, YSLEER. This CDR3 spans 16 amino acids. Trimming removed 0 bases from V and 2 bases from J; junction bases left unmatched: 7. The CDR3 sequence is CASSQDVGGRTYEQYF. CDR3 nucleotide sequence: TGCGCCAGCAGCCAAGATGTAGGGGGCCGAACCTACGAGCAGTACTTC.

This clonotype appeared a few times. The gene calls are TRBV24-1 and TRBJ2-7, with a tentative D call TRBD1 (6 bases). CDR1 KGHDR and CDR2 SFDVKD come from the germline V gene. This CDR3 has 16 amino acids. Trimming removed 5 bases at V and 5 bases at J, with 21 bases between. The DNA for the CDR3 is TGTGCCACCAGTGCGAACCAGGGTCAGGGGATCCACGAGCAGTACTTC. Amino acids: CATSANQGQGIHEQYF.

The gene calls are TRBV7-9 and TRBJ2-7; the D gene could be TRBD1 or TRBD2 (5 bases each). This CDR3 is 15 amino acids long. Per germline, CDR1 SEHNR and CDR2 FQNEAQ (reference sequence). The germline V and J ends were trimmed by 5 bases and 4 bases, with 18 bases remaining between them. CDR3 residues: CASSPVRAGAYEQYF. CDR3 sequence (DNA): TGTGCCAGCAGCCCCGTGAGGGCCGGGGCGTACGAGCAGTACTTC.

The CDR3 sequence is CAWSVPGTASLGYTF. In DNA form, the CDR3 reads TGTGCCTGGAGTGTACCCGGGACAGCTTCTCTAGGCTACACCTTC. The chain carries TRBV30 and TRBJ1-2; 7 bases agree with TRBD1. Germline V CDR1 and CDR2: GTSNPN, SVGIG (reference sequence). Trimming cost V 0 bases and J 8 bases; bases outside gene matches: 12. CDR3 length: 15 amino acids.

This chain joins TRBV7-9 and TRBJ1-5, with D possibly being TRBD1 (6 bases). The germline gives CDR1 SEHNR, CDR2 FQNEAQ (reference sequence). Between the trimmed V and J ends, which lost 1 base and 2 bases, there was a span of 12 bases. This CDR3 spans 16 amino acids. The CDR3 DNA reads TGTGCCAGCAGCTTAGTTACAGGGTTCGGCAATCAGCCCCAGCATTTT. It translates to CASSLVTGFGNQPQHF.

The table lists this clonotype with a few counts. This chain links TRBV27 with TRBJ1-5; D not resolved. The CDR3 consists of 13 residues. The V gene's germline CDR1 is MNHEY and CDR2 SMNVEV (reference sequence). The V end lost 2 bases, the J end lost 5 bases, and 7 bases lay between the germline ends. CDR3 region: CASSLRVDQPQHF. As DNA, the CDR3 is TGTGCCAGCAGTTTAAGGGTGGATCAGCCCCAGCATTTT.

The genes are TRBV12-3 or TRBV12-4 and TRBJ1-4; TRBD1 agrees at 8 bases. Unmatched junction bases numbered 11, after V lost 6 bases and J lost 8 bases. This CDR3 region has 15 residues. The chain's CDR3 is CASSLTGERDEKLFF. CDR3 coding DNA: TGTGCCAGCAGCCTGACAGGGGAGAGAGACGAAAAACTGTTTTTT.

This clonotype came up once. The chain's CDR3 is CASRRSRGNRNEQYF. As DNA, the CDR3 is TGTGCCAGCAGACGTTCTAGGGGGAACAGGAACGAGCAGTACTTC. The V call is TRBV6-2 or TRBV6-3, the J call TRBJ2-5; tentative D call: TRBD1 (6 bases). The J call may be incorrect, as the DNA end agrees better with TRBJ2-7. CDR3 size: 15 residues. In germline, CDR1 is MNHEY, CDR2 SVGEGT.

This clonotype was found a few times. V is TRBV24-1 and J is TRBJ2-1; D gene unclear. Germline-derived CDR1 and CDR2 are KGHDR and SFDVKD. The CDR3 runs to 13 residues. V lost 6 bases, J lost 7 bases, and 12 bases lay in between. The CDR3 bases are TGTGCCACCAGTAAAACGGCCTCTAATGAGCAGTTCTTC. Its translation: CATSKTASNEQFF.